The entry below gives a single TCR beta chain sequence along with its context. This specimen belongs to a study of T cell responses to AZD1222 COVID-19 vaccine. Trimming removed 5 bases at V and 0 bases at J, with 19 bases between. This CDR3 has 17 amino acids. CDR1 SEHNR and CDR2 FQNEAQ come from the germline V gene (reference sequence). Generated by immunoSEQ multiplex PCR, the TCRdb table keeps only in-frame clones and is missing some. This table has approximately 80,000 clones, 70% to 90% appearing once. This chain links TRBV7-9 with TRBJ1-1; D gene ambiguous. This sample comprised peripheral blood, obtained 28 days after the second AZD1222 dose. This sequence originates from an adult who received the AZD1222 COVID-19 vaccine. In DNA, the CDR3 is TGTGCCAGCAGCCCTAATACGACATCCGGCTTGAACACTGAAGCTTTCTTT. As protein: CASSPNTTSGLNTEAFF.